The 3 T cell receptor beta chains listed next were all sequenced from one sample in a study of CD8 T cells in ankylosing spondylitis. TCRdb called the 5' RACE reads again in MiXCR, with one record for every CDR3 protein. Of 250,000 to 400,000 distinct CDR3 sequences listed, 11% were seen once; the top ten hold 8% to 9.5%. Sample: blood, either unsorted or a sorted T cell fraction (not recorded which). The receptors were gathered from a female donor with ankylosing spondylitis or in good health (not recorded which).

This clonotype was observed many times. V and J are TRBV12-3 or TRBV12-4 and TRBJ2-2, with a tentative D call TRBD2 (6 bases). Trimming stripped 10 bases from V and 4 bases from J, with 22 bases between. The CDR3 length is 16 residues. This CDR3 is CATDLTGTGGTGELFF. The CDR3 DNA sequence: TGTGCCACCGATTTAACCGGGACCGGGGGCACCGGGGAGCTGTTTTTT.

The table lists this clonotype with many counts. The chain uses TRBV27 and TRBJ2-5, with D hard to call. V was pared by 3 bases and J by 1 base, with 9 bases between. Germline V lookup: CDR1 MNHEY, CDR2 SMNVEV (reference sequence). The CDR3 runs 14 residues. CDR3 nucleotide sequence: TGTGCCAGCAGTTTCAGACATACCCAAGAGACCCAGTACTTC. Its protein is CASSFRHTQETQYF.

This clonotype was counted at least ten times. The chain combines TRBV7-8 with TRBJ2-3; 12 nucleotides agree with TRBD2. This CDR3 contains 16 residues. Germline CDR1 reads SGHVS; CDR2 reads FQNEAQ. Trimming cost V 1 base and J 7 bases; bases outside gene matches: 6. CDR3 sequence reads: CASSLDPSGRVNTQYF. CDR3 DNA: TGTGCCAGCAGCTTAGACCCTAGCGGGAGGGTGAATACGCAGTATTTT.